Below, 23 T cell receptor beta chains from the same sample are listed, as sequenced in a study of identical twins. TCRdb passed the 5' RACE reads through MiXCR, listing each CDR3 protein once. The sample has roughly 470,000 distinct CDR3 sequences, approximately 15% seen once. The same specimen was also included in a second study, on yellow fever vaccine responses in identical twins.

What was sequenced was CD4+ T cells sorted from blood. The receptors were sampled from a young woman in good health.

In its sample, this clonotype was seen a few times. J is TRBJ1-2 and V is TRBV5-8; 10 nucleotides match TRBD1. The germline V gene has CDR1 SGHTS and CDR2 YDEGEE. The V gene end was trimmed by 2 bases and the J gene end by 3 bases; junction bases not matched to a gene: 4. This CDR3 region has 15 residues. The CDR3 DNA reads TGTGCCAGCAGCTTACGGGACAGGGGAGACTATGGCTACACCTTC. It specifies CASSLRDRGDYGYTF.

The CDR3 spells CASSIGPYPQYF. The DNA for the CDR3 is TGTGCCAGCAGTATCGGACCGTACCCGCAGTATTTT. The V call is TRBV12-3 or TRBV12-4, the J call TRBJ2-3; D remains unclear. The CDR3 has 12 residues. The germline V and J ends were trimmed by 5 bases and 10 bases, with 13 bases remaining between them.

CDR3: CASRGLAPSSYNEQFF. The CDR3 nucleotides are TGTGCCAGTAGGGGACTAGCGCCCAGCTCCTACAATGAGCAGTTCTTC. This chain uses TRBV19 with TRBJ2-1; 10 bases fit TRBD2. Germline values: CDR1 LNHDA, CDR2 SQIVND (reference sequence). V lost 6 bases and J lost 0; bases outside the gene matches: 5. The CDR3 length is 16 residues.

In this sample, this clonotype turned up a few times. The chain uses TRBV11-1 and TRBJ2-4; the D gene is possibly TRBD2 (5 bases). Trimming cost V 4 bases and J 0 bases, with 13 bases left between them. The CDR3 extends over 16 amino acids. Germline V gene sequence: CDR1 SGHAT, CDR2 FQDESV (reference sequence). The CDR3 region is CASSSDPGLAKNIQYF. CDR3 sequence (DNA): TGTGCCAGCAGCTCAGACCCAGGACTAGCCAAAAACATTCAGTACTTC.

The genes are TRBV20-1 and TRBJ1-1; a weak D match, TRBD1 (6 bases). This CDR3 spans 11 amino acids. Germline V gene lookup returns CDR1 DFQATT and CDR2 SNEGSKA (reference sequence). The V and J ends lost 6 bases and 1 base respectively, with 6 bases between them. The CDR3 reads CSAQGNTEAFF. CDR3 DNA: TGCAGTGCACAGGGGAACACTGAAGCTTTCTTT.

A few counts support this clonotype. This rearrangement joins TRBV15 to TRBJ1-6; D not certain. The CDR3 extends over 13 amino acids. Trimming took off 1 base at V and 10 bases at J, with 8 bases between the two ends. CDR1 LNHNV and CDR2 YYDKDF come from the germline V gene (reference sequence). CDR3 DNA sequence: TGTGCCACCAGCAGAGTTCTAGAATCACCCCTCCACTTT. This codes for CATSRVLESPLHF.

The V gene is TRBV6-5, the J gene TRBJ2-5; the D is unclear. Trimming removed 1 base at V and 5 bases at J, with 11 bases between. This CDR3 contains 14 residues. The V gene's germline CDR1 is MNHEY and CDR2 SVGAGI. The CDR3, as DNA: TGTGCCAGCAGTTACTTCGGGTCAGCGGAGACCCAGTACTTC. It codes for CASSYFGSAETQYF.

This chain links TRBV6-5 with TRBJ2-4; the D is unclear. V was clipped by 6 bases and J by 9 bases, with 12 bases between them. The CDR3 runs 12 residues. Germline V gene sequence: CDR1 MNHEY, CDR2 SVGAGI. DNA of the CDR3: TGTGCCAGCAGCCCCGACGGGCGCATTCAGTACTTC. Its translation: CASSPDGRIQYF.

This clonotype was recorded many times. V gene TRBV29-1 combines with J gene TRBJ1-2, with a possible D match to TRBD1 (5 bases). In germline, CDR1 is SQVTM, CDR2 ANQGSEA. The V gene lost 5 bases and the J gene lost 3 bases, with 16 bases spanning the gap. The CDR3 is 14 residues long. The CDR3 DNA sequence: TGCAGCGTTTTGAGACAGAACGCCTACTATGGCTACACCTTC. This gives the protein CSVLRQNAYYGYTF.

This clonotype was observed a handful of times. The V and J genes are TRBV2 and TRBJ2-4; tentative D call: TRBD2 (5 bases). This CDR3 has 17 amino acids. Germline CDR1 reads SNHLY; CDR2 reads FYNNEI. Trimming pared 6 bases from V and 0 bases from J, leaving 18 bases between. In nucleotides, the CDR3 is TGTGCCAGCAGCCCGACCCAGACCGGGATAGCCAAAAACATTCAGTACTTC. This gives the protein CASSPTQTGIAKNIQYF.

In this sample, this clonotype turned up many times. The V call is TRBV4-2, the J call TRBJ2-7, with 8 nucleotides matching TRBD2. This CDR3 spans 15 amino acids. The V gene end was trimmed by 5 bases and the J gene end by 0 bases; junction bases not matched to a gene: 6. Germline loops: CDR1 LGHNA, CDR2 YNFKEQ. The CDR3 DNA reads TGTGCCAGCAGCGAAACTAGCGGAAGCTCCTACGAGCAGTACTTC. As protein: CASSETSGSSYEQYF.

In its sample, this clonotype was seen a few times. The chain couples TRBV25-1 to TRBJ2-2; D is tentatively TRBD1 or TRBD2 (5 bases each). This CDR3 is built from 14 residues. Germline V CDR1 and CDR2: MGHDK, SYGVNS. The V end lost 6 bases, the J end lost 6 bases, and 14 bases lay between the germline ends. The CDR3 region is CASSQRGVAGELFF. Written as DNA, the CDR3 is TGTGCCAGCAGCCAGAGAGGGGTGGCCGGGGAGCTGTTTTTT.

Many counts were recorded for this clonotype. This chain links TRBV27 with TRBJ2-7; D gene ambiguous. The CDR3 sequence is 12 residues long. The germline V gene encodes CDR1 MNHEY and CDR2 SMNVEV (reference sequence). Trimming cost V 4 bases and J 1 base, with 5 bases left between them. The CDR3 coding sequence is TGTGCCAGCAGTTCCAGATCCTACGAGCAGTACTTC. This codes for CASSSRSYEQYF.

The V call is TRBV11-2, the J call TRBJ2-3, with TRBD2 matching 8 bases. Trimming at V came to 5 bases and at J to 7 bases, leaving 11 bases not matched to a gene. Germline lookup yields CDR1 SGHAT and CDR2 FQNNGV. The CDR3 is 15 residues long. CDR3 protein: CASSAGTSRENTQYF. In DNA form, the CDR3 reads TGTGCCAGCAGCGCCGGGACTAGTAGGGAGAATACGCAGTATTTT.

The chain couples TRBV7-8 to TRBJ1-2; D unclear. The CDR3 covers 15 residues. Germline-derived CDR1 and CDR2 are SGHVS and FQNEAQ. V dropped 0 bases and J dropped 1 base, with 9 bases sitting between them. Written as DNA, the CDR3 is TGTGCCAGCAGCTTAGCAGGCAGTAATAACTATGGCTACACCTTC. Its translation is CASSLAGSNNYGYTF.

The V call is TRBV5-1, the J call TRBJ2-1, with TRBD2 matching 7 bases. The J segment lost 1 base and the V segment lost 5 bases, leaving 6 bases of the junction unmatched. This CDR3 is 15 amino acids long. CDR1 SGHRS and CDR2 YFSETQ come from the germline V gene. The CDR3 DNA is TGCGCCAGCAGTTCGGCGGGGGATTCCTACAATGAGCAGTTCTTC. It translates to CASSSAGDSYNEQFF.

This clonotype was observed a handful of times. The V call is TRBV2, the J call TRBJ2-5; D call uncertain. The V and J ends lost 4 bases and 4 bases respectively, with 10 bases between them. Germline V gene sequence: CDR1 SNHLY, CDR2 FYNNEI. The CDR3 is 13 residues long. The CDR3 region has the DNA TGTGCCAGCAGTGCTGGGCTCGGAGAGACCCAGTACTTC. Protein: CASSAGLGETQYF.

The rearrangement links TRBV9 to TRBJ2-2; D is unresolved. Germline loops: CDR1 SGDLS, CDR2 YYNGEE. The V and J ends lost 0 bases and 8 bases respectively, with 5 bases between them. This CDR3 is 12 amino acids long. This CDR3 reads CASSVEVGELFF. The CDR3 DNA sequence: TGTGCCAGCAGCGTAGAGGTTGGGGAGCTGTTTTTT.

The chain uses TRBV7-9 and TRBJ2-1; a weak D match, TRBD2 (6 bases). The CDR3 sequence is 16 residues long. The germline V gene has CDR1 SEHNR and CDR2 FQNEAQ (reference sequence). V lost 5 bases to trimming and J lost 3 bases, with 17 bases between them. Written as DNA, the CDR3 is TGTGCCAGCAGCCCCGGGACGGGAGTTCACTACAATGAGCAGTTCTTC. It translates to CASSPGTGVHYNEQFF. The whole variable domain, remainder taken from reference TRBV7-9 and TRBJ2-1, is DTGVSQNPRHKITKRGQNVTFRCDPISEHNRLYWYRQTLGQGPEFLTYFQNEAQLEKSRLLSDRFSAERPKGSFSTLEIQRTEQGDSAMYLCASSPGTGVHYNEQFFGPGTRLTVL.

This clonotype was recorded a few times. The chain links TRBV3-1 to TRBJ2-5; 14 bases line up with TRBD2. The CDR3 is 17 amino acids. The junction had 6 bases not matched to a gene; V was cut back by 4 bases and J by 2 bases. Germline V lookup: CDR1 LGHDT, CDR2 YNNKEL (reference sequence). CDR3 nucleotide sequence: TGTGCCAGCAGCCCGCGGACTAGCGGGGGGTCTCAAGAGACCCAGTACTTC. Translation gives CASSPRTSGGSQETQYF.

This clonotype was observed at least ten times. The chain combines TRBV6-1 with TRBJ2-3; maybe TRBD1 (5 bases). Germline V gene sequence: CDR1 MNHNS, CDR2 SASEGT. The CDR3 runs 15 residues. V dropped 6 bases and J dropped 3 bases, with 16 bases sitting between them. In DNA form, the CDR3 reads TGTGCCAGCAGCAAGGTCAGGGTGGATACAGATACGCAGTATTTT. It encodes CASSKVRVDTDTQYF.

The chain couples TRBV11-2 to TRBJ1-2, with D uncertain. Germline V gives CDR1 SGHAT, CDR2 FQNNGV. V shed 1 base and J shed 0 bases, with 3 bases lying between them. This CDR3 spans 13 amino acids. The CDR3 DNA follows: TGTGCCAGCAGCTTAGGGACTAACTATGGCTACACCTTC. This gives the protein CASSLGTNYGYTF.

The CDR3 reads CSATPGTGGYEQYF. The CDR3 coding sequence is TGCAGTGCTACCCCCGGGACGGGAGGGTACGAGCAGTACTTC. This chain uses TRBV20-1 with TRBJ2-7; 8 bases are a match to TRBD2. The CDR3 has 14 residues. V lost 4 bases and J lost 4; bases outside the gene matches: 9. CDR1 and CDR2 from the germline V gene are DFQATT and SNEGSKA (reference sequence).